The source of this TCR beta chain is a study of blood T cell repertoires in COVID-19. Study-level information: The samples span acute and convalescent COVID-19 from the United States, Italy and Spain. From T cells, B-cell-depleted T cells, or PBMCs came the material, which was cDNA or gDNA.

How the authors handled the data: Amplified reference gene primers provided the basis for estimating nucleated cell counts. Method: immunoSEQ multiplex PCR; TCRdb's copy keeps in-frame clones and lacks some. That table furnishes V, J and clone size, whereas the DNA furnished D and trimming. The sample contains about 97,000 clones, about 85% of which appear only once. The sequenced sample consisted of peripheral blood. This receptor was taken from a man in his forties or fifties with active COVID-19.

CDR3 amino acids: CASSLTGPGERNTIYF. CDR3 nucleotides: TGTGCCAGCAGCTTAACTGGCCCAGGGGAAAGAAACACCATATATTTT. The chain couples TRBV7-9 to TRBJ1-3, with D perhaps TRBD1 (6 bases). The V end was cut by 2 bases, the J end by 5 bases, with 16 bases between. Germline-derived CDR1 and CDR2 are SEHNR and FQNEAQ (reference sequence). The CDR3 is made up of 16 amino acids. The variable domain in full, completed from reference TRBV7-9 and TRBJ1-3, reads DTGVSQNPRHKITKRGQNVTFRCDPISEHNRLYWYRQTLGQGPEFLTYFQNEAQLEKSRLLSDRFSAERPKGSFSTLEIQRTEQGDSAMYLCASSLTGPGERNTIYFGEGSWLTVV.